These 23 T cell receptor beta chains share one sample of origin, sequenced in a study of T cell responses to AZD1222 COVID-19 vaccine. Data came from immunoSEQ multiplex PCR; TCRdb stores just in-frame clones and leaves some out. Among about 120,000 clones, 70% to 90% were seen once, and the ten largest hold roughly 2.4%. The sequenced sample was peripheral blood, obtained on day 0 of AZD1222 vaccination. The receptors come from an adult in good health.

This clone is a singleton in its sample. V is TRBV10-3 and J is TRBJ2-1, with 9 bases aligning to TRBD2. CDR1 is ENHRY and CDR2 is SYGVKD in the germline V gene. V dropped 8 bases and J dropped 5; count of bases not matched to a gene: 4. This CDR3 spans 13 amino acids. The CDR3 bases are TGTGCCATCGGGCTAGCGGGAAACAATGAGCAGTTCTTC. Translating gives CAIGLAGNNEQFF.

The V and J genes are TRBV5-6 and TRBJ1-5; 8 nucleotides line up with TRBD1. Germline V gives CDR1 SGHDT, CDR2 YYEEEE. V lost 4 bases, J lost 3 bases, and 6 bases stayed unmatched. This CDR3 comprises 15 residues. The CDR3 reads CASSAGQAINQPQHF. The CDR3 nucleotides read TGTGCCAGCAGCGCGGGACAGGCAATCAATCAGCCCCAGCATTTT.

This clone was recorded once. The chain recombines TRBV28 with TRBJ2-1, with D possibly being TRBD1 or TRBD2 (6 bases each). Per the germline V gene, CDR1 is MDHEN and CDR2 is SYDVKM. Trimming left V 2 bases short and J 10 bases short, with 18 bases between. This CDR3 spans 15 amino acids. Here the CDR3 reads CASSLQARGRREQFF. DNA for the CDR3: TGTGCCAGCAGTTTACAGGCTAGGGGGAGGAGAGAGCAGTTCTTC.

V is TRBV6-5 and J is TRBJ1-2; 11 positions match TRBD1. Germline-derived CDR1 and CDR2 are MNHEY and SVGAGI. The CDR3 runs to 14 residues. The V segment lost 5 bases and the J segment 2 bases; nucleotides outside the gene matches: 1. Here the CDR3 reads CASSRDRGNYGYTF. CDR3 in DNA: TGTGCCAGCAGTCGGGACAGGGGGAACTATGGCTACACCTTC.

The sample holds one count of this clone. CDR3 amino acids: CASSQIQGARWNEQFF. The CDR3 nucleotides are TGTGCCAGCAGCCAGATACAGGGGGCGCGATGGAATGAGCAGTTCTTC. The chain has TRBV7-9 and TRBJ2-1; 9 nucleotides align to TRBD1. Germline V gene sequence: CDR1 SEHNR, CDR2 FQNEAQ (reference sequence). The CDR3 extends over 16 amino acids. With 5 bases clipped from V and 7 bases from J, the junction kept 12 bases outside the gene matches.

For the CDR3, the DNA is TGTGCCAGCTCACCCCTAAGACAGAACACCGGGGAGCTGTTTTTT. Translated: CASSPLRQNTGELFF. The V gene is TRBV18, the J gene TRBJ2-2; no firm D call. CDR1 and CDR2 (germline): KGHSH, LQKENI. Trimming cost V 3 bases and J 1 base, with 9 bases left between them. The length of the CDR3 is 15 residues.

The gene calls are TRBV4-1 and TRBJ2-3, with D possibly called TRBD1 or TRBD2 (5 bases each). The germline V and J ends were trimmed by 0 bases and 2 bases, with 18 bases remaining between them. The CDR3 is 18 residues long. Germline V gene sequence: CDR1 MGHRA, CDR2 YSYEKL. CDR3 sequence reads: CASSQDPGASKVTDTQYF. In nucleotides, the CDR3 is TGCGCCAGCAGCCAAGATCCCGGGGCCTCAAAGGTCACAGATACGCAGTATTTT.

The rearrangement links TRBV6-5 to TRBJ1-2; TRBD1 might be the D (6 bases). Germline assignment: CDR1 MNHEY and CDR2 SVGAGI. V was cut by 7 bases and J by 7 bases, with 19 bases left in between. The CDR3 runs to 14 residues. CDR3 protein: CASTGNRVVGGYTF. CDR3 coding DNA: TGTGCCAGCACGGGGAACAGGGTGGTCGGTGGCTACACCTTC.

The chain combines TRBV30 with TRBJ1-2, with TRBD1 as a possible D gene (6 bases). Germline CDR1 and CDR2: GTSNPN and SVGIG (reference sequence). The CDR3 consists of 12 residues. Trimming took 4 bases from V and 6 from J, leaving 12 bases between them. The CDR3 nucleotides are TGTGCCTGGACTTACAGGGAAAATGGCTACACCTTC. Translated: CAWTYRENGYTF.

The chain employs TRBV19 and TRBJ2-5; D assignment may be TRBD1 or TRBD2 (5 bases each). The V gene's germline CDR1 is LNHDA and CDR2 SQIVND (reference sequence). V was pared by 6 bases and J by 3 bases, with 11 bases between. This CDR3 is 13 amino acids long. The CDR3, as DNA: TGTGCCAGTAGGTTTTTGGGGGAAGAGACCCAGTACTTC. Translating it yields CASRFLGEETQYF.

The chain carries TRBV19 and TRBJ2-6, with 9 bases identical to TRBD1. The CDR3 extends over 17 amino acids. Germline CDR1 reads LNHDA; CDR2 reads SQIVND (reference sequence). With V trimmed by 7 bases and J by 3 bases, 10 bases remained unmatched. DNA for the CDR3: TGTGCCAGTACTACGACAGGGGGAGCTCTTGGGGCCAACGTCCTGACTTTC. This translates into CASTTTGGALGANVLTF. Combining the CDR3 with reference TRBV19 and TRBJ2-6 gives the whole variable domain DGGITQSPKYLFRKEGQNVTLSCEQNLNHDAMYWYRQDPGQGLRLIYYSQIVNDFQKGDIAEGYSVSREKKESFPLTVTSAQKNPTAFYLCASTTTGGALGANVLTFGAGSRLTVL.

This chain uses TRBV27 with TRBJ1-4; 7 bases align to TRBD1. Germline CDR1 is MNHEY and CDR2 is SMNVEV (reference sequence). V lost 10 bases, J lost 1 base, and 6 bases stayed unmatched. The CDR3 loop spans 14 amino acids. CDR3 in DNA: TGTGCCACCGCCCGACAGGGAACTAATGAAAAACTGTTTTTT. This sequence encodes CATARQGTNEKLFF.

This chain links TRBV5-5 with TRBJ2-7; no firm D call. With 1 base removed from V and 3 bases from J, the gap between germline ends came to 5 bases. Germline-derived CDR1 and CDR2 are SGHKS and YYEKEE (reference sequence). The CDR3 is made up of 12 amino acids. The CDR3 region has the DNA TGTGCCAGCAGCTTGTTGGGCTACGAGCAGTACTTC. Translation gives CASSLLGYEQYF.

J is TRBJ1-6 and V is TRBV3-1 (or the pseudogene TRBV3-2); D is unresolved. The germline V gene encodes CDR1 LGHDT and CDR2 YNNKEL (reference sequence). The CDR3 has 17 amino acids. V was pared by 1 base and J by 5 bases, with 15 bases between. CDR3 coding DNA: TGTGCCAGCAGCCAAGCCGGCCTTGCAGGAGATAATTCACCCCTCCACTTT. This sequence encodes CASSQAGLAGDNSPLHF.

The chain combines TRBV27 with TRBJ1-5; D gene ambiguous. The CDR3 sequence is 16 residues long. Germline CDR1 is MNHEY and CDR2 is SMNVEV (reference sequence). V was clipped by 5 bases and J by 3 bases, with 17 bases between them. CDR3: CASSPGPTQYNQPQHF. The CDR3 nucleotides are TGTGCCAGCAGTCCCGGTCCCACCCAATACAATCAGCCCCAGCATTTT.

This sequence joins TRBV12-5 and TRBJ2-1, with D unresolved. Trimming took 5 bases from V and 4 from J, leaving 3 bases between them. The CDR3 length is 11 residues. Germline-derived CDR1 and CDR2 are LGHNT and FRNRAP. The chain's CDR3 is CASGQYNEQFF. For the CDR3, the DNA is TGTGCTAGTGGTCAATACAATGAGCAGTTCTTC.

The chain employs TRBV6-5 and TRBJ2-7; D is perhaps TRBD2 (6 bases). The CDR3 has 15 amino acids. Germline V gene sequence: CDR1 MNHEY, CDR2 SVGAGI. Trimming removed 5 bases at V and 0 bases at J, with 14 bases between. The CDR3 DNA reads as TGTGCCAGCAGTCCCGGGGCTAGCGTCTCCTACGAGCAGTACTTC. The encoded protein is CASSPGASVSYEQYF.

J is TRBJ1-4 and V is TRBV28; D possibly corresponds to TRBD1 (5 bases). CDR1 is MDHEN and CDR2 is SYDVKM in the germline V gene. This CDR3 comprises 12 residues. Trimming took off 2 bases at V and 10 bases at J, with 8 bases between the two ends. CDR3 region: CASSLAGPKLFF. CDR3 in DNA: TGTGCCAGCAGTTTAGCAGGGCCAAAACTGTTTTTT.

The chain combines TRBV28 with TRBJ2-1; D possibly corresponds to TRBD1 (6 bases). V was trimmed by 5 bases and J by 0 bases, leaving 11 bases between them. Germline V gene lookup returns CDR1 MDHEN and CDR2 SYDVKM. The CDR3 is 15 amino acids. The CDR3 here is CASSRDTSSYNEQFF. The CDR3, as DNA: TGTGCCAGCAGTCGGGACACGAGCTCCTACAATGAGCAGTTCTTC.

In its sample, this clone was seen a few times. The genes are TRBV9 and TRBJ2-7; D is possibly TRBD2 (6 bases). Trimming removed 4 bases from V and 0 bases from J, with 11 bases in between. CDR3 length equals 14 residues. CDR1 and CDR2 (germline): SGDLS, YYNGEE. The CDR3 DNA reads as TGTGCCAGCAGCACCTCCGGGGGCTCCTACGAGCAGTACTTC. Its translation is CASSTSGGSYEQYF.

This clone appeared a few times. The chain recombines TRBV11-2 with TRBJ2-1, with D unclear. Germline lookup yields CDR1 SGHAT and CDR2 FQNNGV. This CDR3 comprises 10 residues. The germline V and J ends were trimmed by 6 bases and 10 bases, with 7 bases remaining between them. Written as DNA, the CDR3 is TGTGCCAGCAGTTTCAGCGAGCAGTTCTTC. Amino acid sequence: CASSFSEQFF.

This CDR3 is CSVAGVADGYTF. DNA of the CDR3: TGCAGCGTTGCCGGGGTTGCCGATGGCTACACCTTC. The rearrangement uses TRBV29-1 and TRBJ1-2, with D hard to call. The CDR3 is 12 residues long. The V and J ends lost 4 bases and 6 bases respectively, with 12 bases between them. The V gene's germline CDR1 is SQVTM and CDR2 ANQGSEA.

The rearrangement uses TRBV5-1 and TRBJ1-2; the D is unclear. The CDR3 covers 14 residues. Germline CDR1 and CDR2: SGHRS and YFSETQ. Trimming left V 3 bases short and J 1 base short, with 10 bases between. Here the CDR3 reads CASSSRTDNYGYTF. The CDR3 nucleotides are TGCGCCAGCAGCTCCCGGACTGATAACTATGGCTACACCTTC.